Each of the 21 T cell receptor beta chains below was sequenced from the same sample in a study of T cell changes during pregnancy in multiple sclerosis. Produced via immunoSEQ multiplex PCR; TCRdb's table is partial and in-frame only. The sample consists of 49,000 or so clones, under 95% of them appearing once. The sequences come from CD8+ T cells from peripheral blood mononuclear cells, collected before pregnancy. Receptors originate from a female donor with multiple sclerosis, enrolled in a pregnancy study.

V gene TRBV15 combines with J gene TRBJ2-1; 9 bases are shared with TRBD2. The CDR3 loop spans 16 amino acids. Per the germline V gene, CDR1 is LNHNV and CDR2 is YYDKDF (reference sequence). V gave up 1 base and J gave up 8 bases; unmatched junction bases: 9. CDR3 residues: CATSRVAGGPIDEQFF. DNA of the CDR3: TGTGCCACCAGCAGAGTCGCGGGAGGGCCTATCGATGAGCAGTTCTTC.

The chain is built from TRBV27 and TRBJ2-7; TRBD1 matches at 8 bases. Losses at the gene ends were 6 bases for V and 4 bases for J; bases not matched to a gene: 5. Germline loops: CDR1 MNHEY, CDR2 SMNVEV (reference sequence). This CDR3 has 13 residues. CDR3 bases: TGTGCCAGCAGCCCCGACAGGGGTTACGAGCAGTACTTC. Encoded protein: CASSPDRGYEQYF.

The V and J genes are TRBV19 and TRBJ1-1, with 7 bases that match TRBD1. This CDR3 has 12 residues. Germline loops: CDR1 LNHDA, CDR2 SQIVND (reference sequence). Here the CDR3 reads CATGTENTEAFF. CDR3 coding DNA: TGTGCGACGGGGACAGAGAACACTGAAGCTTTCTTT.

The rearrangement links TRBV7-9 to TRBJ2-7; 8 bases line up with TRBD2. The CDR3 is 13 residues long. Germline CDR1 and CDR2: SEHNR and FQNEAQ (reference sequence). Trimming removed 8 bases from V and 3 bases from J; junction bases left unmatched: 6. As DNA, the CDR3 is TGTGCCAGCTCTAACGGGGGGGGCTACGAGCAGTACTTC. Translation gives CASSNGGGYEQYF.

The chain recombines TRBV19 with TRBJ1-1, with TRBD1 matching over 7 bases. There are 14 residues in the CDR3. Trimming at V came to 5 bases and at J to 2 bases, leaving 5 bases not matched to a gene. From germline, CDR1 is LNHDA and CDR2 SQIVND (reference sequence). The CDR3 DNA is TGTGCCAGTAGTGAGGACAGGTATAACACTGAAGCTTTCTTT. Translated: CASSEDRYNTEAFF.

The rearrangement joins TRBV10-3 to TRBJ1-5; TRBD1 agrees at 7 bases. There are 15 residues in the CDR3. Germline loops: CDR1 ENHRY, CDR2 SYGVKD. After removal of 5 bases from V and 4 bases from J, the junction contained 8 bases not matched to a gene. Here the CDR3 reads CAISLGTAINQPQHF. DNA for the CDR3: TGTGCCATCAGTTTGGGGACAGCGATAAATCAGCCCCAGCATTTT.

The V and J genes are TRBV27 and TRBJ2-7; weak D call: TRBD2 (5 bases). This CDR3 is built from 19 residues. The V and J ends lost 2 bases and 0 bases respectively, with 23 bases between them. The germline gives CDR1 MNHEY, CDR2 SMNVEV (reference sequence). CDR3 nucleotides: TGTGCCAGCAGTTTAAGGGCCAGTTTGGGTCGAGGGAGCTCCTACGAGCAGTACTTC. It is translated as CASSLRASLGRGSSYEQYF.

This chain joins TRBV4-1 and TRBJ1-2, with TRBD1 matching over 8 bases. Germline V gene data show CDR1 as MGHRA and CDR2 as YSYEKL. This CDR3 has 15 amino acids. Trimming removed 0 bases from V and 3 bases from J; junction bases left unmatched: 3. In nucleotides, the CDR3 is TGCGCCAGCAGCCAAGAACAGGGGGTCTACTATGGCTACACCTTC. Its translation is CASSQEQGVYYGYTF.

The chain carries TRBV28 and TRBJ2-3, with 7 bases that match TRBD1. The CDR3 contains 16 residues. V lost 4 bases and J lost 4; bases outside the gene matches: 11. CDR1 is MDHEN and CDR2 is SYDVKM in the germline V gene. CDR3 sequence: CASSYQTRQGADTQYF. CDR3 coding DNA: TGTGCCAGCAGTTATCAAACTAGGCAGGGGGCAGATACGCAGTATTTT.

The sample holds a few counts of this clone. The V call is TRBV6-4, the J call TRBJ2-2, with a possible D match to TRBD1 (6 bases). Deletions cut 6 bases from V and 4 bases from J, with 12 bases between. CDR1 is MRHNA and CDR2 is SNTAGT in the germline V gene. The CDR3 has 14 amino acids. The CDR3 sequence: CASSGGGSTGELFF. The CDR3 DNA is TGTGCCAGCAGCGGTGGGGGCAGCACCGGGGAGCTGTTTTTT.

J is TRBJ2-7 and V is TRBV4-2; possibly TRBD1 for D (5 bases). The germline CDR1 and CDR2 sequences are LGHNA and YNFKEQ. Trimming left V 1 base short and J 0 bases short, with 10 bases between. The CDR3 runs 15 residues. As DNA, the CDR3 is TGTGCCAGCAGCCAAGCTCCAGGGAACTCCTACGAGCAGTACTTC. Translation: CASSQAPGNSYEQYF.

The chain recombines TRBV12-2 with TRBJ2-3; the table gives TRBD2 as D, unverified against the DNA. TRBV12-2 is a pseudogene. This CDR3 is 20 amino acids long. CDR3 region: CASRFHAGTSGRRGTDTQYF. Here the CDR3 DNA reads TGTGCAAGTCGCTTTCACGCCGGGACTAGCGGGAGGAGGGGCACAGATACGCAGTATTTT.

This clone is medium-sized in the sample. This rearrangement joins TRBV16 to TRBJ1-2; D is perhaps TRBD1 (6 bases). The CDR3 has 15 amino acids. Deletions cut 0 bases from V and 2 bases from J, with 10 bases between. The V gene's germline CDR1 is KGHSY and CDR2 FQNENV. In DNA form, the CDR3 reads TGTGCCAGCAGCCAATCGACAGGTCGGAACTATGGCTACACCTTC. Its translation is CASSQSTGRNYGYTF.

This rearrangement joins TRBV9 to TRBJ1-1; possible D gene TRBD1, 5 bases. CDR1 is SGDLS, CDR2 YYNGEE, per germline. V was cut by 3 bases and J by 1 base, with 16 bases left in between. The CDR3 sequence is 16 residues long. CDR3 protein: CASSGRFGGSNTEAFF. The CDR3 bases are TGTGCCAGCAGCGGCCGGTTCGGGGGGTCGAACACTGAAGCTTTCTTT.

V usage is TRBV11-2 and J usage is TRBJ2-1; 12 bases align to TRBD2. The CDR3 extends over 15 amino acids. V shed 4 bases and J 7 bases; nucleotides not matched to a gene: 5. CDR1 and CDR2 from the germline V gene are SGHAT and FQNNGV. In nucleotides, the CDR3 is TGTGCCAGCAGCTCTCTAGCGGGAGGGGGGAATGAGCAGTTCTTC. As protein: CASSSLAGGGNEQFF.

This clone was seen a single time. V gene TRBV19 combines with J gene TRBJ2-7; possible D gene TRBD2, 6 bases. From germline, CDR1 is LNHDA and CDR2 SQIVND (reference sequence). Trimming took off 3 bases at V and 6 bases at J, with 12 bases between the two ends. The CDR3 spans 13 residues. The CDR3 bases are TGTGCCAGTAGTATCGTCCTAGCGACCGAGCAGTACTTC. Protein product: CASSIVLATEQYF.

For the CDR3, the DNA is TGTGCCAGCAGCCCGAATCATCAGGGCTTGAACACTGAAGCTTTCTTT. As protein: CASSPNHQGLNTEAFF. The chain recombines TRBV27 with TRBJ1-1; weak D call: TRBD1 (5 bases). This CDR3 has 16 residues. Trimming shortened V by 6 bases and J by 0 bases, and 17 bases separated the two germline ends. Germline loops: CDR1 MNHEY, CDR2 SMNVEV (reference sequence).

This chain joins TRBV30 and TRBJ2-7; possibly TRBD1 for D (6 bases). Germline loops: CDR1 GTSNPN, CDR2 SVGIG (reference sequence). The length of the CDR3 is 12 residues. The V end was cut by 4 bases, the J end by 1 base, with 8 bases between. CDR3 protein: CAWIQGSYEQYF. CDR3 nucleotide sequence: TGTGCCTGGATTCAGGGGTCCTACGAGCAGTACTTC.

The chain couples TRBV4-1 to TRBJ1-2; 7 bases fit TRBD1. V lost 1 base, J lost 6 bases, and 8 bases stayed unmatched. Germline lookup yields CDR1 MGHRA and CDR2 YSYEKL. This CDR3 contains 15 residues. CDR3 loop: CASSQAAGGWNGYTF. DNA of the CDR3: TGCGCCAGCAGCCAAGCGGCAGGGGGGTGGAATGGCTACACCTTC.

On this clone itself: A read error may account for a junction end that differs from germline. This chain links TRBV25-1 with TRBJ2-7; D is perhaps TRBD1 (5 bases). Germline V CDR1 and CDR2: MGHDK, SYGVNS. The CDR3 sequence is 11 residues long. The CDR3 is CASSDLGVPHF. The CDR3 nucleotides are TGTGCCAGCAGTGACCTAGGGGTCCCACACTTC.

The chain uses TRBV28 and TRBJ1-2; weak D call: TRBD1 (6 bases). This CDR3 is built from 16 residues. The V end was cut by 3 bases, the J end by 1 base, with 15 bases between. Germline V gene data show CDR1 as MDHEN and CDR2 as SYDVKM. CDR3 in amino acids: CASSFDETGYNYGYTF. CDR3 DNA sequence: TGTGCCAGCAGTTTTGATGAGACAGGTTATAACTATGGCTACACCTTC.